Included here is one T cell receptor beta chain sequence, with context. The antigen it binds to is not known. Qualities for individual bases were not recorded, and no much larger clone is one base off. This sample's time point label indicates: baseline before first vaccination. Vaccinee samples came from UK trials COV001 and COV002, including a single-blind randomized controlled phase 2/3 trial of AZD1222 (ChAdOx1 nCoV-19) in healthy adults. For TCRbeta chain sequencing, PBMC samples from trial participants were taken at day 0 and at day 28 after the second dose. The source of the sample is a study of T cell responses to AZD1222 COVID-19 vaccine (dated by TCRdb to the early 2020s). Some background on the complete study: AZD1222 recipients with second doses at about 4 weeks or about 12 weeks were pooled, because spike-specific TCR depth and breadth did not differ between schedules. TCR sequencing covered approximately 230 trial participants: 200 to 220 given two doses of AZD1222 and 26 given two doses of MenACWY control vaccine. Trial participants were enrolled by age into subgroups of 18-55, 56-69 and 70-plus years, and around 150, 28 and 57 TCR-sequenced participants, respectively, were included in these subgroups. Overall results and qualifications from the work: Vaccine-associated CD4 TCRs spanned the whole spike protein, with dominant responses in regions 160-218 and 743-854. No day 14 peak-response samples were available, so repertoires were characterized only after the peak T cell response. Reportedly, close to half of the unique spike-specific TCRs recognized epitopes lying outside the regions that are mutated in the B.1.351 and B.1.1.7 variants. In the small 56-69-year group, the increase in depth fell short of significance, most likely because of low power. After two AZD1222 doses, both the breadth and the depth of spike-specific TCRs were significantly higher than at day 0 and than in MenACWY recipients. Participants were mostly white British, with more females than males. The authors suggested clonal diversity may have been underestimated. Conclusions about previously exposed vaccinees were limited because only six AZD1222 recipients were SARS-CoV-2 seropositive at baseline.

V is reduced by 0 bases and J by 3 bases, leaving a spacing of 8 bases between them. From cysteine to phenylalanine, the CDR3 is 15 amino acids long. The CDR3 DNA has 45 bases and is translated from base 1. CDR1 and CDR2, per the germline V gene, are MGHRA and YSYEKL. The CDR3 regions of human TCRbeta chains were analyzed by immunosequencing. Concerning the study's data processing: TCRs in the repertoires were compared against a reference library of SARS-CoV-2-specific TCRs that had been generated with the MIRA antigen-specificity platform. Breadth meant the fraction of unique TCRs that were SARS-CoV-2-associated, whereas depth meant the fraction of total T cells that were SARS-CoV-2-associated. Using the MIRA data, each spike-specific TCR was assigned both to the spike region to which the TCR was reactive and to a CD4 or CD8 class. Log10-transformed breadth and depth values were compared by one-way ANOVA with Sidak's multiple comparisons tests. TCRdb provides this immuneACCESS table in a form limited to in-frame rearrangements. Some clones are lacking; in checked studies, under half of them reflect an unresolved V gene, and why the rest are absent is not known. From that table come the V and J calls and clone size; the DNA was used to work out D and trimming. This sample holds more than 150,000 clones; about nine tenths were observed only once. The ten largest make up approximately 2% of the sample.

Sequenced here: peripheral blood, sampled on day 0 of AZD1222 vaccination. This TCR was sampled from an adult in good health. Rearrangement joined TRBV4-1 to TRBJ1-4; the D gene remains uncertain. The nucleotide sequence is given as TGCGCCAGCAGCCAAGATCCCGGTTCTAATGAAAAACTGTTTTTT. Translated, this is CASSQDPGSNEKLFF.